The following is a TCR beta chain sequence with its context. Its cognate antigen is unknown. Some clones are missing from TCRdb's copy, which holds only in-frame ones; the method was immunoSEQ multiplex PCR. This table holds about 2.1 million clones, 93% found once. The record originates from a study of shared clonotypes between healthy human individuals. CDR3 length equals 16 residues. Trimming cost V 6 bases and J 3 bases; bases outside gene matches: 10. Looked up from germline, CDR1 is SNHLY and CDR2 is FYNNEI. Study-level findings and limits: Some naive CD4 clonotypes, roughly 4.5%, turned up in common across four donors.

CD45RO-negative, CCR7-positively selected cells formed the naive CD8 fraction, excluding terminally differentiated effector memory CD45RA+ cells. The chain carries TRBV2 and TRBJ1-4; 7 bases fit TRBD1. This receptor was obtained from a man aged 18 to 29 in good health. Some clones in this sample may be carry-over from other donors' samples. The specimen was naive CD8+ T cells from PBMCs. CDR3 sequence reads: CASRPGQKTPNEKLFF. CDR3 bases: TGTGCCAGCAGGCCGGGACAGAAGACTCCTAATGAAAAACTGTTTTTT.